The source of this T cell receptor (beta chain) is a study of cytomegalovirus exposure and HLA in healthy donors. Findings and limits, study-wide: Association of a missense DCLRE1C variant with TCR beta V- and J-gene trimming was reported in a later analysis. Relative to equally common others, HLA-associated TCR beta chains showed greater clonal expansion in a later analysis.

The study ran its PCR with 60 Vbeta and 13 Jbeta primers. Libraries were prepared by immunoSEQ multiplex PCR; TCRdb keeps only in-frame clonotypes and omits some of them. The table shows about 150,000 clones, with about 85% occurring only once. Notes on this clone: Its antigen is undetermined.

This receptor was identified in a man aged 45-65 years in good health and CMV-seropositive. Source material: PBMCs.

CDR3: CASSIGGLEQETQYF. The CDR3 DNA follows: TGTGCCAGTAGTATAGGAGGCCTAGAGCAAGAGACCCAGTACTTC. The chain recombines TRBV19 with TRBJ2-5; no definite D call. There are 15 residues in the CDR3. Germline CDR1 reads LNHDA; CDR2 reads SQIVND (reference sequence). The V gene lost 1 base and the J gene lost 2 bases, with 11 bases spanning the gap.